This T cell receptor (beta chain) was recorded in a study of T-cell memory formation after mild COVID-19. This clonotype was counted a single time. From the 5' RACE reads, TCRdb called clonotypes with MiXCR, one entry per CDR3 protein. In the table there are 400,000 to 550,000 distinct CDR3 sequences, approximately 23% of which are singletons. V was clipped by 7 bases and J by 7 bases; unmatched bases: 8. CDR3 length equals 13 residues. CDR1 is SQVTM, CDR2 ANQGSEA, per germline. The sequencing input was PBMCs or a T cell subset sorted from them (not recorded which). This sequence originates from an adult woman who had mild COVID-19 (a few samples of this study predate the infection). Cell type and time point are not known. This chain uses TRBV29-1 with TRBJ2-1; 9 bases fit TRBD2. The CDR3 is CSGRLAGRNEQFF. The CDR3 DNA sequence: TGCAGCGGCCGGCTAGCGGGGAGAAATGAGCAGTTCTTC.